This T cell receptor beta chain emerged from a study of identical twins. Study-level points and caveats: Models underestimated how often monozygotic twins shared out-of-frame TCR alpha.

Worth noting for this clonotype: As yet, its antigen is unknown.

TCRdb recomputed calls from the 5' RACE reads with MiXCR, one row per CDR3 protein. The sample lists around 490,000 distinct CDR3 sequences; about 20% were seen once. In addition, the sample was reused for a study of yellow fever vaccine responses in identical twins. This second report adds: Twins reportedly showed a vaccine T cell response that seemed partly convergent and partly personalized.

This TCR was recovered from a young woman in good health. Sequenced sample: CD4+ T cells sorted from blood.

CDR3 in amino acids: CASSPLVIQNSPLHF. The CDR3, as DNA: TGTGCCAGCAGTCCCTTGGTGATCCAGAATTCACCCCTCCACTTT. V is TRBV6-1 and J is TRBJ1-6; no clear D. Trimming stripped 5 bases from V and 7 bases from J, with 15 bases between. Per the germline V gene, CDR1 is MNHNS and CDR2 is SASEGT. The CDR3 totals 15 residues.